These 20 T cell receptor beta chains originate from one sample sequenced in a study of shared clonotypes between healthy human individuals. Terminally differentiated effector memory CD45RA+ cells were excluded by CCR7 positive selection of CD45RO-negative cells. The data were produced by immunoSEQ multiplex PCR, yet TCRdb's version contains in-frame clones alone and is incomplete. In the table there are about 580,000 clones, nearly 98% of which are singletons. The material sequenced was naive CD8+ T cells sorted from blood. The receptors were gathered from a man between 25 and 39 years old in good health.

The chain carries TRBV19 and TRBJ2-2, with no clear D. V was clipped by 9 bases and J by 7 bases, with 21 bases between them. The germline CDR1 and CDR2 sequences are LNHDA and SQIVND (reference sequence). The CDR3 consists of 15 residues. The CDR3 nucleotides read TGTGCCAGACTTCCAAAGCGTGGGATGGGCGGGGAGCTGTTTTTT. The encoded protein is CARLPKRGMGGELFF. Combining the CDR3 with reference TRBV19 and TRBJ2-2 gives the whole variable domain DGGITQSPKYLFRKEGQNVTLSCEQNLNHDAMYWYRQDPGQGLRLIYYSQIVNDFQKGDIAEGYSVSREKKESFPLTVTSAQKNPTAFYLCARLPKRGMGGELFFGEGSRLTVL.

This clone was seen only once. The CDR3 DNA is TGCGCCAGCAATGGGGGACAGGCCTCCTACGAGCAGTACTTC. Amino acid sequence: CASNGGQASYEQYF. The chain joins TRBV5-1 to TRBJ2-7, with 8 nucleotides matching TRBD1. V lost 6 bases to trimming and J lost 0 bases; unmatched junction nucleotides: 5. The CDR3 contains 14 residues. Germline loops: CDR1 SGHRS, CDR2 YFSETQ.

This chain uses TRBV11-2 with TRBJ1-1; D possibly corresponds to TRBD1 (6 bases). V was trimmed by 1 base and J by 0 bases, leaving 9 bases between them. The germline CDR1 and CDR2 sequences are SGHAT and FQNNGV. This CDR3 has 15 residues. The CDR3 region is CASSLGQALNTEAFF. The DNA of the CDR3 is TGTGCCAGCAGCTTAGGACAGGCGTTGAACACTGAAGCTTTCTTT. The full variable domain, with the rest looked up from reference TRBV11-2 and TRBJ1-1, is EAGVAQSPRYKIIEKRQSVAFWCNPISGHATLYWYQQILGQGPKLLIQFQNNGVVDDSQLPKDRFSAERLKGVDSTLKIQPAKLEDSAVYLCASSLGQALNTEAFFGQGTRLTVV.

The rearrangement joins TRBV30 to TRBJ2-7; 10 bases line up with TRBD2. Germline CDR1 and CDR2: GTSNPN and SVGIG (reference sequence). Unmatched junction bases numbered 12, after V lost 8 bases and J lost 2 bases. The CDR3 covers 15 residues. The CDR3 DNA follows: TGTGCCGGCCTCCTAGCGGGAGACTCCACCTACGAGCAGTACTTC. Its translation is CAGLLAGDSTYEQYF.

The chain joins TRBV30 to TRBJ2-7, with no clear D. Germline assignment: CDR1 GTSNPN and CDR2 SVGIG (reference sequence). V was clipped by 4 bases and J by 4 bases, with 11 bases between them. CDR3 length equals 12 residues. CDR3: CAWMRQDYEQYF. The CDR3 DNA follows: TGTGCCTGGATGCGCCAGGATTACGAGCAGTACTTC.

This sequence joins TRBV9 and TRBJ2-1, with a possible D match to TRBD1 (6 bases). The CDR3 has 16 residues. V lost 0 bases to trimming and J lost 4 bases, with 14 bases between them. The germline CDR1 and CDR2 sequences are SGDLS and YYNGEE. CDR3 sequence (DNA): TGTGCCAGCAGCGTAGGGGCTGGACAGAGTTACAATGAGCAGTTCTTC. Translated, it gives CASSVGAGQSYNEQFF. The full variable domain, its missing parts supplied by reference TRBV9 and TRBJ2-1, is DSGVTQTPKHLITATGQRVTLRCSPRSGDLSVYWYQQSLDQGLQFLIQYYNGEERAKGNILERFSAQQFPDLHSELNLSSLELGDSALYFCASSVGAGQSYNEQFFGPGTRLTVL.

DNA for the CDR3: TGCGCCAGCAGTGGACAGGACAATCAGCCCCAGCATTTT. Protein sequence: CASSGQDNQPQHF. V and J are TRBV10-2 and TRBJ1-5; weak D call: TRBD1 (6 bases). This CDR3 comprises 13 residues. CDR1 and CDR2 (germline): WSHSY, SAAADI. With 4 bases removed from V and 3 bases from J, the gap between germline ends came to 7 bases.

DNA for the CDR3: TGTGCCAGCACCCTCGGTGGCACACCACACACCGGGGAGCTGTTTTTT. Protein sequence: CASTLGGTPHTGELFF. This sequence joins TRBV9 and TRBJ2-2; no firm D call. V was shortened by 6 bases and J by 3 bases, with 18 bases between the two germline ends. The germline V gene has CDR1 SGDLS and CDR2 YYNGEE. The CDR3 totals 16 residues.

V and J are TRBV4-3 and TRBJ2-7, with D perhaps matching TRBD2 (6 bases). The CDR3 extends over 16 amino acids. Germline lookup yields CDR1 LGHNA and CDR2 YSLEER. V was pared by 1 base and J by 0 bases, with 13 bases between. The chain's CDR3 is CASSQGRAGSSYEQYF. The DNA for the CDR3 is TGCGCCAGCAGCCAAGGCCGAGCGGGTAGCTCCTACGAGCAGTACTTC.

The J gene is TRBJ2-1, the V gene TRBV28; no definite D call. CDR3 length equals 11 residues. Trimming cost V 2 bases and J 9 bases, with 5 bases left between them. Germline V CDR1 and CDR2: MDHEN, SYDVKM. The CDR3, as DNA: TGTGCCAGCAGTTTACCTAGTGAGCAGTTCTTC. This translates into CASSLPSEQFF.

The V gene is TRBV7-9, the J gene TRBJ1-2, with D uncertain. The CDR3 has 14 amino acids. Germline CDR1 SEHNR, CDR2 FQNEAQ (reference sequence). The V gene lost 1 base and the J gene lost 2 bases, with 8 bases spanning the gap. DNA for the CDR3: TGTGCCAGCAGCTTAGATGCCATAAACTATGGCTACACCTTC. Encoded protein: CASSLDAINYGYTF.

Only one count was recorded for this clone. The rearrangement links TRBV7-8 to TRBJ2-7; 7 bases map to TRBD1. J was trimmed by 4 bases and V by 1 base; bases with no gene match: 13. The germline V gene encodes CDR1 SGHVS and CDR2 FQNEAQ. The CDR3 is made up of 17 amino acids. The DNA for the CDR3 is TGTGCCAGCAGCTTAGTGGGGCTCCAGGACAGGTCGTACGAGCAGTACTTC. It encodes CASSLVGLQDRSYEQYF.

This chain joins TRBV7-9 and TRBJ2-7, with 11 bases fitting TRBD1. This CDR3 contains 15 residues. Germline trimming cut 5 bases from V and 5 bases from J; bases unmatched to any gene: 8. CDR1 and CDR2 (germline): SEHNR, FQNEAQ (reference sequence). The DNA for the CDR3 is TGTGCCAGCAGCCCCCCGGGACAGGGGGTCGACGAGCAGTACTTC. This translates into CASSPPGQGVDEQYF.

This clone was found once. The chain couples TRBV27 to TRBJ1-5; possible D gene TRBD1, 6 bases. This CDR3 comprises 14 residues. Germline loops: CDR1 MNHEY, CDR2 SMNVEV (reference sequence). V was cut by 6 bases and J by 0 bases, with 9 bases left in between. Here the CDR3 reads CASRVTGSNQPQHF. The CDR3 DNA reads as TGTGCCAGCAGGGTGACAGGTAGCAATCAGCCCCAGCATTTT.

In this sample, this clone turned up once. V is TRBV7-8 and J is TRBJ2-1; possibly TRBD2 for D (6 bases). V lost 5 bases and J lost 0, with 17 bases in between. Germline-derived CDR1 and CDR2 are SGHVS and FQNEAQ. The CDR3 consists of 17 residues. CDR3 in amino acids: CASSPYSGVSSYNEQFF. Written as DNA, the CDR3 is TGTGCCAGCAGCCCTTATAGCGGAGTTAGCTCCTACAATGAGCAGTTCTTC.

V is TRBV27 and J is TRBJ2-1, with D perhaps TRBD2 (9 bases). V lost 2 bases to trimming and J lost 8 bases, with 31 bases between them. The CDR3 has 20 residues. Looked up from germline, CDR1 is MNHEY and CDR2 is SMNVEV (reference sequence). Here the CDR3 reads CASSLRTGLYAGGPGDEQFF. Here the CDR3 DNA reads TGTGCCAGCAGTTTAAGGACAGGGCTATATGCGGGAGGGCCGGGAGATGAGCAGTTCTTC.

A remark on this clone: Within the sample, other DNA sequences also encode this same CDR3. This chain joins TRBV6-5 and TRBJ2-7; D not resolved. The CDR3 extends over 13 amino acids. V lost 0 bases and J 0 bases, leaving 3 bases between the germline ends. Germline V CDR1 and CDR2: MNHEY, SVGAGI. CDR3 coding DNA: TGTGCCAGCAGTTACTCTCCCTCCTACGAGCAGTACTTC. Translated: CASSYSPSYEQYF.

The chain has TRBV5-6 and TRBJ2-7, with 7 bases aligning to TRBD2. There are 16 residues in the CDR3. Germline V gene data show CDR1 as SGHDT and CDR2 as YYEEEE. Trimming removed 0 bases from V and 2 bases from J; junction bases left unmatched: 8. Here the CDR3 DNA reads TGTGCCAGCAGCTTGGCCGGGGGGAGCAGACCCTACGAGCAGTACTTC. Translation: CASSLAGGSRPYEQYF.

This rearrangement joins TRBV7-9 to TRBJ2-3; 7 bases align to TRBD1. The CDR3 length is 16 residues. V trimming: 2 bases; J trimming: 3 bases; junction bases outside the gene matches: 8. Germline V gives CDR1 SEHNR, CDR2 FQNEAQ (reference sequence). CDR3 loop: CASSLWDSHLTDTQYF. The DNA for the CDR3 is TGTGCCAGCAGCTTATGGGACAGCCATCTAACAGATACGCAGTATTTT.

The chain employs TRBV9 and TRBJ1-1; D call uncertain. The germline gives CDR1 SGDLS, CDR2 YYNGEE. The CDR3 has 17 amino acids. Deletions cut 7 bases from V and 5 bases from J, with 27 bases between. DNA for the CDR3: TGTGCCAGCGGTAACCCCTCGATCCCGCGCGAGGAAACTGAAGCTTTCTTT. Translation gives CASGNPSIPREETEAFF.